These T cell receptor beta chains were read from a single sample in a study of beta chain features in type 1 diabetes. Measured with immunoSEQ multiplex PCR; TCRdb has only the in-frame clones, and not every one. The table includes under 900,000 clones, 15% to 20% detected once. Sequenced: naive CD4+ T cells from blood. These receptor sequences come from a woman younger than 35 in good health. Each CDR3 is given without its conserved first and last residue. The size of a clone is reported for some rows only, either as once, few or many, or as a class for expanded clones.

TRBV2,NA,AAALDDGEQY
TRBV23-1,many,ASSQSRSVYNEQF
TRBV18,NA,ASSPFDPPNTEAF
TRBV10-3,few,ATKRELGTDTQY
TRBV6-5,NA,ASSVYWENQPQH
TRBV27,NA,ASSGTGATGNTIY
TRBV15,few,ATSSTSRNIQY
TRBV6-5,few,ASSPIGLAREQY
TRBV6-1,few,ASSEKLAGGRSYEQY
TRBV2,NA,ASTTSGRGNEQF
TRBV7-7,NA,ARGGELF
TRBV15,few,ATSRTGDTGELF
TRBV6-5,few,ASSYLAGVTDTQY
TRBV27,NA,ASRYRVRETQY
TRBV11-1,NA,ASSLGLAEETQY
TRBV6-5,NA,ASRDVGTDTQY
TRBV18,NA,ASSPLRGEYNEQF
TRBV4-2,NA,ASSQTAGETQY
TRBV4-3,few,ASSQAGPRGNEQF
TRBV7-2,few,ASSFSQDNEKLF
TRBV27,NA,ASRGIGSPYEQY
TRBV6-5,few,ASSYSSAGSSYEQY
TRBV18,NA,ASSPMHPGEQY
TRBV11-3,few,ASSFKGYGYT
TRBV29-1,few,SAAGESTDTQY
TRBV28,few,ASSQSVYEQY
TRBV28,NA,ASSSRGASGYT
TRBV5-1,NA,ASSLGMEGRYGYT
TRBV7-2,few,ASSSNGGPGYT
TRBV5-1,NA,ASSLQTSSPYNEQF
TRBV7-2,few,ASSPRPRETQY
TRBV2,few,ASSGTGTNVGEPQH
TRBV7-9,NA,ASNYGQPSGNTIY
TRBV10-3,NA,AISEPAEETQY
TRBV25-1,NA,ASGGLADDTGELF
TRBV29-1,few,SAGDSYGYT
TRBV7-2,few,ASSPDRAGTEAF
TRBV19,few,ASSLSGYNEQF
TRBV5-1,NA,ASSLRMGHGELF
TRBV14,few,ASSHVDGRGSSYEQY
TRBV7-2,few,ASSPSAPRSYEQY
TRBV10-3,few,AISEFDSGYNEQF
TRBV9,NA,ASSVGAGLGGNEQF
TRBV25-1,few,ASAVSGTQKLF
TRBV2,few,ASTGADQETQY
TRBV7-9,few,ASSLILAADTQY
TRBV2,NA,ASSRTDESYNEQF
TRBV6-5,NA,ASSPQREEQY
TRBV19,once,ASRTTGELF
TRBV6-5,NA,ASSYEGAGEDTQY
TRBV7-3,few,ASSFQEGAQETQY
TRBV5-1,few,ASMGQGKSDTQY
TRBV7-3,NA,ASSSYNLASEQF